This passage covers 14 T cell receptor beta chains from one sample sequenced in a study of OX40 agonist ivuxolimab in advanced cancers. The protocol used for the library was the immunoSEQ multiplex PCR assay. TCRdb provides this immuneACCESS table in a form limited to in-frame rearrangements. Some clones are lacking; in checked studies, under half of them reflect an unresolved V gene, and why the rest are absent is not known. Across this sample there are some 77,000 clones, with about nine tenths seen only once. Jointly, the top ten make up less than 8% of the sample. The sequences come from CD4+ or CD8+ T cells sorted from blood, collected in a trial of the OX40 agonist ivuxolimab. These receptor sequences come from an adult with an advanced solid tumor such as melanoma, head and neck, liver or kidney cancer.

The genes are TRBV5-4 and TRBJ2-1, with D unresolved. Per germline, CDR1 SGHNT and CDR2 YYREEE (reference sequence). V shed 2 bases and J shed 0 bases, with 9 bases lying between them. The CDR3 is 15 amino acids. The CDR3 protein is CASSFPPSSYNEQFF. CDR3 sequence (DNA): TGTGCCAGCAGCTTTCCACCAAGCTCCTACAATGAGCAGTTCTTC.

This clone occurred once. This sequence joins TRBV6-1 and TRBJ1-3; 7 bases map to TRBD1. The CDR3 sequence is 15 residues long. CDR1 MNHNS and CDR2 SASEGT come from the germline V gene. Losses at the gene ends were 6 bases for V and 4 bases for J; bases not matched to a gene: 9. CDR3 sequence reads: CASRAPGTAGNTIYF. CDR3 bases: TGTGCCAGCAGGGCCCCTGGGACAGCAGGAAACACCATATATTTT.

The CDR3 reads CASSPLEDRGRFLGGYTF. CDR3 nucleotide sequence: TGTGCCAGCTCACCACTGGAGGACAGGGGGCGTTTCCTGGGCGGCTACACCTTC. The chain uses TRBV18 and TRBJ1-2; 11 nucleotides match TRBD1. CDR3 length: 18 residues. V was clipped by 1 base and J by 8 bases; unmatched bases: 15. In germline, CDR1 is KGHSH, CDR2 LQKENI. Filled out from reference TRBV18 and TRBJ1-2, the complete variable domain reads NAGVMQNPRHLVRRRGQEARLRCSPMKGHSHVYWYRQLPEEGLKFMVYLQKENIIDESGMPKERFSAEFPKEGPSILRIQQVVRGDSAAYFCASSPLEDRGRFLGGYTFGSGTRLTVV.

In this sample, this clone turned up a few times. The DNA is left out, because the CDR3 cannot be placed on it with certainty; the CDR3 is given as TCRdb lists it. The CDR3 region is CASSYPTGFGAGELFF. This chain joins TRBV6-5 and TRBJ2-2; the tabulated D call, TRBD1, remains unverified against the DNA. CDR1 is MNHEY, CDR2 SVGAGI, per germline. With termini counted, the CDR3 has 16 amino acids.

The chain employs TRBV27 and TRBJ2-5; 12 bases match TRBD1. The CDR3 is 15 residues long. With 5 bases clipped from V and 5 bases from J, the junction kept 6 bases outside the gene matches. The germline V gene has CDR1 MNHEY and CDR2 SMNVEV (reference sequence). DNA of the CDR3: TGTGCCAGCAGTCTCCGGGACAGGGGGCCGGAGACCCAGTACTTC. It is translated as CASSLRDRGPETQYF.

V and J are TRBV19 and TRBJ2-1, with 8 positions matching TRBD1. CDR1 is LNHDA, CDR2 SQIVND, per germline (reference sequence). The V segment lost 6 bases and the J segment 2 bases; nucleotides outside the gene matches: 9. CDR3 size: 16 residues. Here the CDR3 DNA reads TGTGCCAGTAGGAGACTAGGACAGGGTGCCTACAATGAGCAGTTCTTC. Its translation is CASRRLGQGAYNEQFF.

The chain joins TRBV7-2 to TRBJ2-1; D is ambiguous. Trimming took 2 bases from V and 5 from J, leaving 7 bases between them. Germline values: CDR1 SGHTA, CDR2 FQGNSA. This CDR3 comprises 13 residues. CDR3 sequence: CASSLPSHNEQFF. CDR3 sequence (DNA): TGTGCCAGCAGCTTACCCAGCCACAATGAGCAGTTCTTC.

The sample holds one count of this clone. V is TRBV5-1 and J is TRBJ2-7; 8 bases are a match to TRBD2. Trimming removed 4 bases from V and 1 base from J; junction bases left unmatched: 7. This CDR3 region has 15 residues. The germline V gene encodes CDR1 SGHRS and CDR2 YFSETQ. The CDR3 bases are TGCGCCAGCAGCCCCCGACTAGCGTTTTCCTACGAGCAGTACTTC. Its translation: CASSPRLAFSYEQYF.

This chain uses TRBV5-4 with TRBJ2-1; no reliable D call. Germline V lookup: CDR1 SGHNT, CDR2 YYREEE (reference sequence). CDR3 length equals 15 residues. V was clipped by 4 bases and J by 0 bases, with 11 bases between them. CDR3 coding DNA: TGTGCCAGCAGCCCCGGGCAGGTCTCCTACAATGAGCAGTTCTTC. Translated: CASSPGQVSYNEQFF.

The sample holds a few counts of this clone. The chain has TRBV19 and TRBJ2-7; D remains ambiguous. The CDR3 is 16 residues long. Germline V lookup: CDR1 LNHDA, CDR2 SQIVND (reference sequence). Between the trimmed V and J ends, which lost 4 bases and 2 bases, there was a span of 18 bases. The CDR3 nucleotides read TGTGCCAGTAGTACCACCTCCCTGATCGGCACCTACGAGCAGTACTTC. It yields the protein CASSTTSLIGTYEQYF.

The chain couples TRBV6-1 to TRBJ2-2; 8 bases fit TRBD2. The V and J ends lost 4 bases and 6 bases, in that order; junction bases with no gene match: 10. The CDR3 spans 16 residues. Germline V CDR1 and CDR2: MNHNS, SASEGT. As DNA, the CDR3 is TGTGCCAGCAGTGTTGTAGCGGGAAGACTTTCCGGGGAGCTGTTTTTT. Translated, it gives CASSVVAGRLSGELFF.

The chain has TRBV27 and TRBJ1-1; possible D gene TRBD1, 5 bases. Germline CDR1 MNHEY, CDR2 SMNVEV (reference sequence). The CDR3 runs 16 residues. Trimming stripped 7 bases from V and 6 bases from J, with 24 bases between. The CDR3 bases are TGTGCCAGCACATACTACCCAGGCAGGGCGGGGGCTGAAGCTTTCTTT. As protein: CASTYYPGRAGAEAFF.

This clone was counted between two and nine times. This chain connects TRBV12-5 to TRBJ2-1; D not certain. The V end was cut by 7 bases, the J end by 0 bases, with 10 bases between. Germline V lookup: CDR1 LGHNT, CDR2 FRNRAP. The CDR3 is 14 residues long. This CDR3 reads CASAPLSSYNEQFF. The CDR3 nucleotides read TGTGCTAGTGCACCCCTGAGCTCCTACAATGAGCAGTTCTTC.

The rearrangement links TRBV7-6 to TRBJ2-2, with D uncertain. The CDR3 contains 13 residues. The V gene lost 8 bases and the J gene lost 7 bases, with 14 bases spanning the gap. CDR1 is SGHVS, CDR2 FNYEAQ, per germline. The CDR3 is CASALGPDGELFF. DNA for the CDR3: TGTGCCAGCGCGTTAGGGCCGGACGGGGAGCTGTTTTTT.